Each of the 13 T cell receptor beta chains below was sequenced from the same sample in a study of response to subunit inactivated influenza vaccine. TCRdb redid the calling of the RT-PCR reads with MiXCR, one entry per CDR3 protein. Of about 500,000 distinct CDR3 sequences listed, 10% to 15% are singletons. Specimen: PBMCs from blood, collected about 40 days after vaccination. The receptor source for this set is a man between 50 and 59 years old who received an inactivated influenza vaccine.

A word on this clonotype: The junction departs from germline at one end; a sequencing error may be responsible. The V call is TRBV12-3 or TRBV12-4, the J call TRBJ2-7; tentative D call: TRBD1 (5 bases). The CDR3 is made up of 11 amino acids. The CDR3 here is CASGASYEHYF. The CDR3 DNA follows: TGTGCCAGCGGGGCCTCCTACGAGCACTACTTC.

Ten or more counts support this clonotype. The rearrangement joins TRBV20-1 to TRBJ2-5; D unresolved. The length of the CDR3 is 11 residues. Trimming took 5 bases from V and 5 from J, leaving 9 bases between them. In germline, CDR1 is DFQATT, CDR2 SNEGSKA (reference sequence). The CDR3 DNA reads as TGCAGTGCTCGCCCCGGGGAGACCCAGTACTTC. Translating it yields CSARPGETQYF.

This rearrangement joins TRBV12-3 or TRBV12-4 to TRBJ2-2, with 7 bases matching TRBD2. J lost 4 bases, V lost 4 bases, and 6 bases had no gene match. The CDR3 is made up of 15 amino acids. The CDR3 sequence is CASSSAPGGTGELFF. The CDR3 coding sequence is TGTGCCAGCAGTTCGGCCCCGGGGGGCACCGGGGAGCTGTTTTTT.

This chain links TRBV27 with TRBJ2-1, with TRBD2 identical over 9 bases. V shed 5 bases, J shed 6 bases, and the junction held 8 bases outside the gene matches. Germline V CDR1 and CDR2: MNHEY, SMNVEV (reference sequence). This CDR3 spans 15 amino acids. The CDR3 sequence: CASSELAGLVNEQFF. For the CDR3, the DNA is TGTGCCAGCAGTGAGCTAGCGGGACTCGTCAATGAGCAGTTCTTC.

This clonotype was observed a few times. The gene calls are TRBV12-3 or TRBV12-4 and TRBJ2-5; D gene uncertain. Trimming pared 4 bases from V and 5 bases from J, leaving 11 bases between. The CDR3 covers 13 residues. CDR3 nucleotides: TGTGCCAGCAGTTGGCGAGGTTTGGAGACCCAGTACTTC. As protein: CASSWRGLETQYF.

The chain carries TRBV28 and TRBJ2-1; D gene unclear. V shed 5 bases and J shed 6 bases, with 14 bases lying between them. CDR1 is MDHEN, CDR2 SYDVKM, per germline. The CDR3 covers 14 residues. This CDR3 reads CASSPLLESNEQFF. The DNA for the CDR3 is TGTGCCAGCAGTCCTTTGCTGGAAAGCAATGAGCAGTTCTTC.

The rearrangement joins TRBV12-3 or TRBV12-4 to TRBJ2-7; D is unclear. This CDR3 contains 13 residues. V was cut by 3 bases and J by 4 bases, with 10 bases left in between. CDR3 region: CASSFVGFYEQYF. CDR3 DNA sequence: TGTGCCAGCAGTTTTGTGGGGTTTTACGAGCAGTACTTC.

The DNA of the CDR3 is TGTGCCACCAGCAACCCCGGGACGGTCACCACAGATACGCAGTATTTT. It yields the protein CATSNPGTVTTDTQYF. The J gene is TRBJ2-3, the V gene TRBV15, with D perhaps assigned TRBD1 or TRBD2 (5 bases each). V was clipped by 4 bases and J by 2 bases, with 16 bases between them. Per the germline V gene, CDR1 is LNHNV and CDR2 is YYDKDF (reference sequence). This CDR3 spans 16 amino acids. Supplemented by reference TRBV15 and TRBJ2-3, the full variable domain reads DAMVIQNPRYQVTQFGKPVTLSCSQTLNHNVMYWYQQKSSQAPKLLFHYYDKDFNNEADTPDNFQSRRPNTSFCFLDIRSPGLGDTAMYLCATSNPGTVTTDTQYFGPGTRLTVL.

This clonotype was detected a few times. The V gene is TRBV4-1, the J gene TRBJ1-4; D not certain. Germline-derived CDR1 and CDR2 are MGHRA and YSYEKL. Trimming shortened V by 2 bases and J by 7 bases, and 8 bases separated the two germline ends. The CDR3 loop spans 13 amino acids. DNA of the CDR3: TGCGCCAGCAGCCAATTGCAAGGTGAAAAACTGTTTTTT. Translating gives CASSQLQGEKLFF.

At least ten counts were recorded for this clonotype. The chain combines TRBV7-2 with TRBJ1-5; TRBD1 aligns across 11 bases. The V and J ends lost 4 bases and 5 bases, in that order; junction bases with no gene match: 1. This CDR3 region has 14 residues. CDR1 is SGHTA and CDR2 is FQGNSA in the germline V gene. The CDR3 DNA reads TGTGCCAGCAGCTCGGGACAGGGGGATCAGCCCCAGCATTTT. Residues: CASSSGQGDQPQHF.

CDR3 DNA sequence: TGTGCCAGCAGCCCACTGAATGGGGTTGGGGCCAACGTCCTGACTTTC. Amino acids: CASSPLNGVGANVLTF. This chain uses TRBV7-9 with TRBJ2-6; D remains ambiguous. In germline, CDR1 is SEHNR, CDR2 FQNEAQ (reference sequence). V was shortened by 5 bases and J by 3 bases, with 14 bases between the two germline ends. This CDR3 region has 16 residues.

This clonotype came up a few times. The rearrangement links TRBV7-2 to TRBJ2-3, with D hard to call. V was cut by 6 bases and J by 10 bases, with 14 bases left in between. This CDR3 has 12 amino acids. CDR1 and CDR2 from the germline V gene are SGHTA and FQGNSA. The CDR3 sequence: CASSSRVGSQYF. DNA of the CDR3: TGTGCCAGCAGTTCTAGGGTGGGGTCGCAGTATTTT.

This clonotype came up many times. The chain carries TRBV4-3 and TRBJ1-1; D might be TRBD1 (5 bases). Germline V gene lookup returns CDR1 LGHNA and CDR2 YSLEER. V was clipped by 0 bases and J by 0 bases, with 14 bases between them. This CDR3 has 17 amino acids. In DNA, the CDR3 is TGCGCCAGCAGCCAAGATTCCGCGCAGGGACTGAACACTGAAGCTTTCTTT. This codes for CASSQDSAQGLNTEAFF.